The 5 T cell receptor beta chains in this list originate from one sample, sequenced in a study of blood T cell repertoires in COVID-19. The protocol was immunoSEQ multiplex PCR, while the TCRdb copy is restricted to in-frame clones and leaves out a portion. The table has more than 150,000 clones, approximately 85% seen once. Sequenced sample: PBMCs or T cells enriched from blood (not recorded which). These receptors were taken from a man aged 35 to 55 who had recovered from COVID-19.

The genes are TRBV5-1 and TRBJ2-3; 11 bases map to TRBD2. The CDR3 loop spans 14 amino acids. Germline V CDR1 and CDR2: SGHRS, YFSETQ. Trimming at V came to 6 bases and at J to 2 bases, leaving 2 bases not matched to a gene. The CDR3 sequence: CASKTSGNTDTQYF. The DNA of the CDR3 is TGCGCCAGCAAGACTAGCGGGAACACAGATACGCAGTATTTT.

The chain carries TRBV5-6 and TRBJ2-4; the D gene is possibly TRBD2 (5 bases). V dropped 0 bases and J dropped 0 bases, with 10 bases sitting between them. The CDR3 sequence is 16 residues long. Germline V gene lookup returns CDR1 SGHDT and CDR2 YYEEEE. This chain's CDR3 is CASSLAGILAKNIQYF. CDR3 coding DNA: TGTGCCAGCAGCTTGGCGGGGATCTTAGCCAAAAACATTCAGTACTTC. Full variable domain (remainder filled in from reference TRBV5-6 and TRBJ2-4): DAGVTQSPTHLIKTRGQQVTLRCSPKSGHDTVSWYQQALGQGPQFIFQYYEEEERQRGNFPDRFSGHQFPNYSSELNVNALLLGDSALYLCASSLAGILAKNIQYFGAGTRLSVL.

The chain combines TRBV6-5 with TRBJ2-7, with 9 bases that match TRBD1. The germline V gene encodes CDR1 MNHEY and CDR2 SVGAGI. Germline trimming cut 8 bases from V and 7 bases from J; bases unmatched to any gene: 9. The CDR3 has 13 residues. The CDR3 loop reads CASLRQGGGEQYF. In DNA, the CDR3 is TGTGCCAGCCTTAGACAGGGGGGTGGTGAGCAGTACTTC.

The V call is TRBV5-1, the J call TRBJ1-1, with unresolved D. CDR1 is SGHRS, CDR2 YFSETQ, per germline. CDR3 size: 13 residues. V was trimmed by 2 bases and J by 5 bases, leaving 10 bases between them. The CDR3 region is CASSLIGETEAFF. For the CDR3, the DNA is TGCGCCAGCAGCTTAATTGGGGAGACTGAAGCTTTCTTT.

V and J are TRBV27 and TRBJ2-3; 7 nucleotides line up with TRBD1. The CDR3 has 15 residues. V was clipped by 2 bases and J by 2 bases; unmatched bases: 4. From germline, CDR1 is MNHEY and CDR2 SMNVEV (reference sequence). The CDR3 bases are TGTGCCAGCAGTTTACCAGACAGGGACACAGATACGCAGTATTTT. The encoded protein is CASSLPDRDTDTQYF.